This is a list of T cell receptor beta chains from one sample in a study of vaccination and CD4 T cells after COVID-19. Antigens of these TCRs are unknown. MiXCR, applied by TCRdb to the PCR reads, yields one record per CDR3 protein. The profile shows 8,500 to 14,000 distinct CDR3 sequences, roughly two fifths of them singletons. The sequencing input was CD4+ T cells from blood, cultured in vitro. The receptor source for this set is a human donor who had recovered from COVID-19. Each CDR3 is given with its conserved first and last residue.

v_gene,j_gene,len,CDR3aa
TRBV11-2,TRBJ2-4,17,CASSLVTGLTAKNIQYF
TRBV7-2,TRBJ2-4,15,CASSSAGREAVIQYF
TRBV6-4,TRBJ1-2,13,CASSDDSYYGYTF
TRBV19,TRBJ2-7,17,CASSGFPRDRVSYEQYF
TRBV19,TRBJ1-4,13,CASVDRGNEKLFF
TRBV21-1,TRBJ2-4,19,CASSKVQCLRILAKNIQYF
TRBV20-1,TRBJ2-4,16,CSARSSTGVAKNIQYF
TRBV28,TRBJ1-2,14,CASSSPGSGYGYTF
TRBV11-1,TRBJ2-1,18,CASSPNQLTSGGDNEQFF
TRBV27,TRBJ2-3,14,CASSLSRHTDTQYF
TRBV7-8,TRBJ2-3,16,CASSSRLAGGLDTQYF
TRBV6-5,TRBJ1-2,16,CASSYLAGDEDYGYTF
TRBV20-1,TRBJ2-6,15,CSASDRLSGANVLTF
TRBV19,TRBJ2-4,16,CASSITARVAKNIQYF
TRBV6-2/TRBV6-3,TRBJ2-3,14,CASSGLFHTDTQYF
TRBV7-9,TRBJ1-2,14,CASSLAITPYGYAF
TRBV27,TRBJ2-1,16,CASSLERAWRGGEQFF
TRBV6-1,TRBJ1-2,15,CASSGSGTVRLGYTF
TRBV19,TRBJ1-5,14,CASSIRLGNQPQHF
TRBV7-8,TRBJ2-7,13,CASSAYTDPTQYF
TRBV6-1,TRBJ1-2,17,CASSARTGGTAHYGYTF
TRBV2,TRBJ1-5,13,CASRSRRNQPQHF
TRBV19,TRBJ2-5,16,CASSREGGRLQETQYF
TRBV5-1,TRBJ1-5,16,CASSLSERNGNQPQHF
TRBV20-1,TRBJ2-5,14,CSAGGTSGQETQYF
TRBV6-1,TRBJ1-5,18,CASSEQPTGQVSNQPQHF
TRBV6-5,TRBJ2-3,14,CASSYSINTDTQYF
TRBV12-3/TRBV12-4,TRBJ1-2,13,CANERDGTYGYTF
TRBV10-1,TRBJ2-7,12,CAINGLVDEQYF